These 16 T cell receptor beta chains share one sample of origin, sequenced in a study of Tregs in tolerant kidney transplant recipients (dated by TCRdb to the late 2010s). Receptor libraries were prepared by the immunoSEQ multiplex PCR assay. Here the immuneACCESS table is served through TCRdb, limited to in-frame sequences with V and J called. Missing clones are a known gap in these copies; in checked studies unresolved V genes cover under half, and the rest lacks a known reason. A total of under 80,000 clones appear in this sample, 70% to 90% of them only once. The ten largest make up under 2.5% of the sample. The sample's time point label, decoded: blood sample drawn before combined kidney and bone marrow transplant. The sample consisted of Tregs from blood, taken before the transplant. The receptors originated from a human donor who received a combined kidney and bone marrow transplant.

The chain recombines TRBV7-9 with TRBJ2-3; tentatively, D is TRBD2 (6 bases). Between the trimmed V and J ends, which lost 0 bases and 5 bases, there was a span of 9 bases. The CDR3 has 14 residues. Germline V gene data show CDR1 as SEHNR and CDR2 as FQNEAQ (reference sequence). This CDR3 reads CASSLAMGGDTQYF. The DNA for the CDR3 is TGTGCCAGCAGCTTAGCGATGGGGGGAGATACGCAGTATTTT.

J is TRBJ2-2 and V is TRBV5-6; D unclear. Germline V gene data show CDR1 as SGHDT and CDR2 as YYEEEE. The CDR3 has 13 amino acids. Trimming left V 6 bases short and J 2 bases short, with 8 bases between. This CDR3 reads CASKGVNTGELFF. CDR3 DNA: TGTGCCAGCAAAGGCGTAAACACCGGGGAGCTGTTTTTT.

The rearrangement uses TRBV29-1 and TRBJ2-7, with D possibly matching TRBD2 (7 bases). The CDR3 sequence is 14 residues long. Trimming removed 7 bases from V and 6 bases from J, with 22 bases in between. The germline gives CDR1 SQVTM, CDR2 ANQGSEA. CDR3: CSACLGGECLEQYF. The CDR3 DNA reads TGCAGCGCCTGTCTAGGGGGGGAGTGCCTCGAGCAGTACTTC.

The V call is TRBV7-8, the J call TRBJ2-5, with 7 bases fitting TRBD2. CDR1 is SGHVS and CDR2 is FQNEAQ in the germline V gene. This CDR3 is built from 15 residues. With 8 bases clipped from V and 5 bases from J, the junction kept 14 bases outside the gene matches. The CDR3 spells CASVPPRTSLETQYF. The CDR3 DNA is TGTGCCAGCGTCCCCCCCAGGACTAGTTTGGAGACCCAGTACTTC. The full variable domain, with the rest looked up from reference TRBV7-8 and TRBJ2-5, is GAGVSQSPRYKVAKRGQDVALRCDPISGHVSLFWYQQALGQGPEFLTYFQNEAQLDKSGLPSDRFFAERPEGSVSTLKIQRTQQEDSAVYLCASVPPRTSLETQYFGPGTRLLVL.

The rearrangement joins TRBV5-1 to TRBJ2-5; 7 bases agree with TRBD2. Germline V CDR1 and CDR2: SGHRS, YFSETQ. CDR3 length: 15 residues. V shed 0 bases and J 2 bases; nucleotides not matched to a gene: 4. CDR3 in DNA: TGCGCCAGCAGCTTGGCGGTGGGGGGGCAAGAGACCCAGTACTTC. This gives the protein CASSLAVGGQETQYF.

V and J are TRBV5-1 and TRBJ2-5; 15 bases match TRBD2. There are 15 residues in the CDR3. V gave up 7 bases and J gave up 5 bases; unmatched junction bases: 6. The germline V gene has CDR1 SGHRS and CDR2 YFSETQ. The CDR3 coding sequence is TGCGCCAGCGGGACTAGCGGGGGGAAGAGGGAGACCCAGTACTTC. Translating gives CASGTSGGKRETQYF. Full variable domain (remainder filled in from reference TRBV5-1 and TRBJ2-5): KAGVTQTPRYLIKTRGQQVTLSCSPISGHRSVSWYQQTPGQGLQFLFEYFSETQRNKGNFPGRFSGRQFSNSRSEMNVSTLELGDSALYLCASGTSGGKRETQYFGPGTRLLVL.

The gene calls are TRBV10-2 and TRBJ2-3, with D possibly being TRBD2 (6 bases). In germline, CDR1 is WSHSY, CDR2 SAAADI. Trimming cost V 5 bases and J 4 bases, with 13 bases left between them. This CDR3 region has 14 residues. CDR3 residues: CASSTRDSPDTQYF. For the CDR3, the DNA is TGCGCCAGCAGTACCCGGGACTCCCCAGATACGCAGTATTTT.

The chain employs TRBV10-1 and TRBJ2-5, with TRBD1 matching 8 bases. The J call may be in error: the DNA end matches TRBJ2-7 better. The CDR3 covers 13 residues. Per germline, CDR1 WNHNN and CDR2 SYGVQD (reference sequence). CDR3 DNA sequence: TGCGCCAGCAGGGACAGGGCCGAAGGCGAGCAGTACTTC. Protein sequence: CASRDRAEGEQYF.

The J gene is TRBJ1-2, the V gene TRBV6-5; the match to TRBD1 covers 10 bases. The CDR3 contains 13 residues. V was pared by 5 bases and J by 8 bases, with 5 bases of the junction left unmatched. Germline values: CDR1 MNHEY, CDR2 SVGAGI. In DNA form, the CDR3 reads TGTGCCAGCAGTCCACCGGGACAGGGGGGCTACACCTTC. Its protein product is CASSPPGQGGYTF.

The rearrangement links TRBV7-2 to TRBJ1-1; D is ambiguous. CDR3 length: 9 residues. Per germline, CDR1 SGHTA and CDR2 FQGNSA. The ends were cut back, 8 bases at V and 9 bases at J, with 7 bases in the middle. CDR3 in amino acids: CASGSQAFF. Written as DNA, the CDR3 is TGTGCCAGCGGAAGTCAAGCTTTCTTT.

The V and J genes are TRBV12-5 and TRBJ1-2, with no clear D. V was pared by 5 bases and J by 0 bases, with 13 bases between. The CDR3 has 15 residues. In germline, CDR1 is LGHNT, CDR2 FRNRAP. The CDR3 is CASGRVQTPNYGYTF. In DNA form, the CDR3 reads TGTGCTAGTGGTCGGGTACAGACCCCTAACTATGGCTACACCTTC.

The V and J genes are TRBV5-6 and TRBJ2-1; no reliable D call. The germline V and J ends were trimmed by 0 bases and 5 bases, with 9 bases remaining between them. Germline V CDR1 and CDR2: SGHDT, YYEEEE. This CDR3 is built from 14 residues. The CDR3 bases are TGTGCCAGCAGCTTGGTGGCCCACCACAATGAGCAGTTCTTC. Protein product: CASSLVAHHNEQFF.

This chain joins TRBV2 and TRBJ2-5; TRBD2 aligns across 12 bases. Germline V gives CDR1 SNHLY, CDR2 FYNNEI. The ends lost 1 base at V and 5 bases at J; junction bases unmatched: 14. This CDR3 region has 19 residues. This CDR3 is CASSEEAGLAGAARETQYF. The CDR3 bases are TGTGCCAGCAGTGAAGAGGCGGGACTAGCGGGCGCTGCCAGGGAGACCCAGTACTTC.

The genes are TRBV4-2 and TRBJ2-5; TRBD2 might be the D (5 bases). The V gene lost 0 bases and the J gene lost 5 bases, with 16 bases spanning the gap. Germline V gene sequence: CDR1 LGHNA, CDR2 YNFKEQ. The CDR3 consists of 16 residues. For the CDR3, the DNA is TGTGCCAGCAGCCAAGATTCGGCGGGTCAGCTCGAGACCCAGTACTTC. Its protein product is CASSQDSAGQLETQYF.

For the CDR3, the DNA is TGTGCCAGCAGCGCAGACAGGAACACTGAAGCTTTCTTT. It specifies CASSADRNTEAFF. The rearrangement joins TRBV9 to TRBJ1-1, with TRBD1 as a possible D gene (5 bases). CDR1 is SGDLS and CDR2 is YYNGEE in the germline V gene. The CDR3 is 13 residues long. With 3 bases removed from V and 1 base from J, the gap between germline ends came to 7 bases.

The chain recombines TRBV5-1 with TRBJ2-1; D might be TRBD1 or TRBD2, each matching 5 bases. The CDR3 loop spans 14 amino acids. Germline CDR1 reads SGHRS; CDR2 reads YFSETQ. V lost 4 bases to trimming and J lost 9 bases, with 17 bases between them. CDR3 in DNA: TGCGCCAGCAGCCCGGAAGCAGGGACGGGTGAGCAGTTCTTC. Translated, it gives CASSPEAGTGEQFF.